The next 18 T cell receptor beta chains were all read from a single sample in a study of CD8 T cells in Susac syndrome. With random hexamers, about 0.45 to 1 ug RNA was reverse transcribed. One entry per CDR3 protein results from TCRdb running MiXCR on the immunoSEQ multiplex PCR reads. The table lists tens of thousands of distinct CDR3 sequences, around 94% of them singletons. The sample taken for sequencing was CD8+ T cells from PBMCs. Receptors originate from a human donor in good health.

This sequence joins TRBV9 and TRBJ2-3; D unclear. CDR1 and CDR2 from the germline V gene are SGDLS and YYNGEE. V dropped 1 base and J dropped 0 bases, with 6 bases sitting between them. The CDR3 is 14 residues long. CDR3 in amino acids: CASSVIGSTDTQYF. The CDR3 bases are TGTGCCAGCAGCGTAATCGGTAGCACAGATACGCAGTATTTT.

V is TRBV2 and J is TRBJ1-2, with unresolved D. V gave up 4 bases and J gave up 10 bases, with 10 bases separating them. CDR3 length equals 11 residues. The germline gives CDR1 SNHLY, CDR2 FYNNEI. The CDR3 nucleotides read TGTGCCAGCAGTGTAGAGGAAGACTACACCTTC. As protein: CASSVEEDYTF.

The chain carries TRBV20-1 and TRBJ2-7; TRBD1 matches at 9 bases. Germline CDR1 is DFQATT and CDR2 is SNEGSKA (reference sequence). The length of the CDR3 is 13 residues. V dropped 1 base and J dropped 3; count of bases not matched to a gene: 1. The chain's CDR3 is CSARGDRVYEQYF. CDR3 DNA: TGCAGTGCTAGAGGGGACAGGGTCTACGAGCAGTACTTC.

The chain uses TRBV4-3 and TRBJ2-5, with D uncertain. The CDR3 extends over 15 amino acids. CDR1 is LGHNA and CDR2 is YSLEER in the germline V gene. V gave up 0 bases and J gave up 5 bases, with 13 bases separating them. DNA for the CDR3: TGCGCCAGCAGCCAAGAGGACCTGGGCGGTGAGACCCAGTACTTC. This sequence encodes CASSQEDLGGETQYF.

V is TRBV15 and J is TRBJ1-1; weak D call: TRBD1 (6 bases). CDR1 is LNHNV, CDR2 YYDKDF, per germline (reference sequence). CDR3 length: 15 residues. Trimming pared 0 bases from V and 4 bases from J, leaving 12 bases between. The CDR3 nucleotides are TGTGCCACCAGCAGAGACAGGGGAGCGGGCACTGAAGCTTTCTTT. Translated, it gives CATSRDRGAGTEAFF.

V usage is TRBV7-3 and J usage is TRBJ2-1; a possible D gene is TRBD2 (7 bases). The CDR3 is 13 amino acids. Germline CDR1 and CDR2: SGHTA and FQGTGA. V was cut by 1 base and J by 8 bases, with 9 bases left in between. CDR3 DNA sequence: TGTGCCAGCAGCTTAAGAGGGGGGGATGAGCAGTTCTTC. This codes for CASSLRGGDEQFF.

On this clonotype: At one boundary the junction diverges from the germline segment, which might be a read error. The gene calls are TRBV6-5 and TRBJ1-2, with D possibly matching TRBD1 (5 bases). The CDR3 length is 12 residues. Germline V gene data show CDR1 as MNHEY and CDR2 as SVGAGI. This CDR3 reads CASSYGRGKIDF. For the CDR3, the DNA is TGTGCCAGCAGTTACGGTCGGGGGAAAATAGACTTC.

The chain recombines TRBV30 with TRBJ2-2; 7 nucleotides match TRBD1. V shed 0 bases and J 7 bases; nucleotides not matched to a gene: 2. This CDR3 contains 13 residues. Germline CDR1 GTSNPN, CDR2 SVGIG (reference sequence). This CDR3 reads CAWSVQGNGELFF. The CDR3 bases are TGTGCCTGGAGTGTACAGGGGAACGGGGAGCTGTTTTTT.

CDR3 DNA: TGTGCCAGCAGTGCGACAGGAGGCTCCTACAATGAGCAGTTCTTC. It translates to CASSATGGSYNEQFF. The chain carries TRBV6-5 and TRBJ2-1, with D tentatively TRBD1 (6 bases). The CDR3 sequence is 15 residues long. Germline loops: CDR1 MNHEY, CDR2 SVGAGI. Trimming removed 5 bases at V and 0 bases at J, with 11 bases between.

The chain uses TRBV5-6 and TRBJ1-1; D is possibly TRBD1 (5 bases). The CDR3 totals 12 residues. CDR1 is SGHDT, CDR2 YYEEEE, per germline. V gave up 3 bases and J gave up 3 bases, with 6 bases separating them. DNA of the CDR3: TGTGCCAGCAGCTGGGGGGACACTGAAGCTTTCTTT. Amino acid sequence: CASSWGDTEAFF. The full variable domain, rest sourced from reference TRBV5-6 and TRBJ1-1, is DAGVTQSPTHLIKTRGQQVTLRCSPKSGHDTVSWYQQALGQGPQFIFQYYEEEERQRGNFPDRFSGHQFPNYSSELNVNALLLGDSALYLCASSWGDTEAFFGQGTRLTVV.

The V gene is TRBV20-1, the J gene TRBJ1-2, with D maybe TRBD1 (6 bases). V was clipped by 1 base and J by 8 bases, with 11 bases between them. The CDR3 runs to 12 residues. The germline V gene has CDR1 DFQATT and CDR2 SNEGSKA (reference sequence). The DNA of the CDR3 is TGCAGTGCTAGAGTGCCAGGGGCCGGCTACACCTTC. It translates to CSARVPGAGYTF.

V gene TRBV20-1 combines with J gene TRBJ1-3; D call uncertain. The V gene's germline CDR1 is DFQATT and CDR2 SNEGSKA (reference sequence). The CDR3 is 13 amino acids. Trimming cost V 1 base and J 4 bases, with 8 bases left between them. The CDR3, as DNA: TGCAGTGCTAGAGGCGGGATCGGAAACACCATATATTTT. Residues: CSARGGIGNTIYF.

There are a few counts of this clonotype. The gene calls are TRBV6-4 and TRBJ1-1; no clear D gene. CDR1 is MRHNA, CDR2 SNTAGT, per germline. CDR3 length: 13 residues. Deletions cut 2 bases from V and 2 bases from J, with 6 bases between. The CDR3 spells CASSDRENTEAFF. In DNA form, the CDR3 reads TGTGCCAGCAGTGACAGGGAAAACACTGAAGCTTTCTTT.

This clonotype is a singleton in its sample. In DNA, the CDR3 is TGTGCCTGGAGTGTAGTGGGGAGGGCCTCGAATGAGCAGTTCTTC. Translated: CAWSVVGRASNEQFF. The chain joins TRBV30 to TRBJ2-1; 7 nucleotides align to TRBD2. V gave up 0 bases and J gave up 7 bases; unmatched junction bases: 9. Germline V gives CDR1 GTSNPN, CDR2 SVGIG (reference sequence). This CDR3 comprises 15 residues.

The V call is TRBV11-2, the J call TRBJ1-2; D is undetermined. CDR1 SGHAT and CDR2 FQNNGV come from the germline V gene. Trimming left V 5 bases short and J 8 bases short, with 12 bases between. The CDR3 has 12 amino acids. The CDR3 here is CASSPTREGYTF. The DNA for the CDR3 is TGTGCCAGCAGCCCTACAAGGGAGGGCTACACCTTC.

J is TRBJ1-2 and V is TRBV5-4; 7 bases are shared with TRBD1. Germline V gives CDR1 SGHNT, CDR2 YYREEE (reference sequence). The junction had 4 bases not matched to a gene; V was cut back by 1 base and J by 7 bases. The CDR3 consists of 13 residues. CDR3 bases: TGTGCCAGCAGCTTGAGGCCAGGGGGTGGCTACACCTTC. Translating gives CASSLRPGGGYTF. The complete variable domain, with remaining parts taken from reference TRBV5-4 and TRBJ1-2, reads ETGVTQSPTHLIKTRGQQVTLRCSSQSGHNTVSWYQQALGQGPQFIFQYYREEENGRGNFPPRFSGLQFPNYSSELNVNALELDDSALYLCASSLRPGGGYTFGSGTRLTVV.

The rearrangement uses TRBV12-3 or TRBV12-4 and TRBJ2-1; the D is unclear. This CDR3 has 16 amino acids. The V end lost 4 bases, the J end lost 0 bases, and 13 bases lay between the germline ends. CDR3 bases: TGTGCCAGCAGTTCAAACAGAGGACCCTCCTACAATGAGCAGTTCTTC. Amino acid sequence: CASSSNRGPSYNEQFF.

The rearrangement links TRBV9 to TRBJ2-2, with TRBD2 identical over 10 bases. This CDR3 contains 16 residues. Germline trimming cut 3 bases from V and 3 bases from J; bases unmatched to any gene: 5. Germline assignment: CDR1 SGDLS and CDR2 YYNGEE. The CDR3 loop reads CASSAGTSADTGELFF. The CDR3 DNA follows: TGTGCCAGCAGCGCCGGGACTAGCGCCGACACCGGGGAGCTGTTTTTT.